This T cell receptor (beta chain) was sequenced during a study of T cell responses to AZD1222 COVID-19 vaccine. Study details: The study pooled second doses at about 4 or about 12 weeks.

Germline CDR1 LGHDT, CDR2 YNNKEL (reference sequence). The CDR3 is made up of 15 amino acids. Trimming removed 4 bases from V and 5 bases from J; junction bases left unmatched: 10. Here immunoSEQ multiplex PCR was the method, and the copy in TCRdb shows in-frame clones only, minus some. The sample has some 120,000 clones, approximately 90% seen once. The gene calls are TRBV3-1 (or the pseudogene TRBV3-2) and TRBJ1-1; 7 positions match TRBD1. Sequences were derived from peripheral blood, sampled on day 0 of AZD1222 vaccination. This receptor was obtained from an adult in good health. DNA of the CDR3: TGTGCCAGCAGCCCCTTGGACAGGTCGGTAACTGAAGCTTTCTTT. Amino acids: CASSPLDRSVTEAFF.